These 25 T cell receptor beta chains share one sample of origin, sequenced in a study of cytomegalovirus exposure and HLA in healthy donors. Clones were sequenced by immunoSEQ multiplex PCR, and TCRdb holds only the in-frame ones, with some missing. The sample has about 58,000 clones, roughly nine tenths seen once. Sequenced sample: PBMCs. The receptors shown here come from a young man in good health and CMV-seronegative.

The CDR3 here is CASGRAGRNTGELFF. The CDR3 region has the DNA TGTGCCAGTGGTCGGGCGGGGCGGAACACCGGGGAGCTGTTTTTT. The J gene is TRBJ2-2, the V gene TRBV19; D is possibly TRBD2 (6 bases). This CDR3 comprises 15 residues. Trimming left V 8 bases short and J 1 base short, with 14 bases between. CDR1 is LNHDA and CDR2 is SQIVND in the germline V gene (reference sequence).

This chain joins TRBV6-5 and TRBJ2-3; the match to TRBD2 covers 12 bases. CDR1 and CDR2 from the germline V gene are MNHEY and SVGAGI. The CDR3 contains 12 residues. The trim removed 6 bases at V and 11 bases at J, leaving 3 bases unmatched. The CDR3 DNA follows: TGTGCCAGCAGCGGGGGACTAGCGGGGCAGTATTTT. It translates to CASSGGLAGQYF.

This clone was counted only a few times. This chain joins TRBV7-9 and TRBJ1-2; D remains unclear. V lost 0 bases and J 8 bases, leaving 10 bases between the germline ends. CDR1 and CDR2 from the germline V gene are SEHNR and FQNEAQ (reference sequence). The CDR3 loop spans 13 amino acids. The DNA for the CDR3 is TGTGCCAGCAGCTTAGCTACGGGTTACGGCTACACCTTC. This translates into CASSLATGYGYTF.

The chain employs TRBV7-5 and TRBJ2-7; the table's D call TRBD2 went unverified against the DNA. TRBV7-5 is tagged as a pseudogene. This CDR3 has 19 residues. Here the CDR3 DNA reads TGTGCCAGAAGCTGCCGACAAGGAGGAGAGCGGGAGGGATCCTACGAGCAGTACTTC. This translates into CARSCRQGGEREGSYEQYF.

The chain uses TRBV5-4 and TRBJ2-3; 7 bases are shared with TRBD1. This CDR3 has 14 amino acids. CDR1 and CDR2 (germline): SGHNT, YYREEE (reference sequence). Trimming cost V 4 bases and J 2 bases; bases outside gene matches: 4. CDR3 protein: CASSGDSSTDTQYF. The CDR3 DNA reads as TGTGCCAGCAGCGGGGACAGCTCCACAGATACGCAGTATTTT.

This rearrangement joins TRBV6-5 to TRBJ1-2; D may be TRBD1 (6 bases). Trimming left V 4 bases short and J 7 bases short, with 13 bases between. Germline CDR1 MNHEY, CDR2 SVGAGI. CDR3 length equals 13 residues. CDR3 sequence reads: CASSLPGDRGYTF. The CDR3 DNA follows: TGTGCCAGCAGTTTGCCAGGGGACCGTGGCTACACCTTC.

In DNA, the CDR3 is TGCGCCAGCAGCTTGGGGGCGGGAGATGGCACAGATACGCAGTATTTT. Its protein is CASSLGAGDGTDTQYF. The V and J genes are TRBV5-1 and TRBJ2-3, with TRBD2 matching 7 bases. This CDR3 comprises 16 residues. J was trimmed by 1 base and V by 0 bases; bases with no gene match: 5. Germline CDR1 reads SGHRS; CDR2 reads YFSETQ.

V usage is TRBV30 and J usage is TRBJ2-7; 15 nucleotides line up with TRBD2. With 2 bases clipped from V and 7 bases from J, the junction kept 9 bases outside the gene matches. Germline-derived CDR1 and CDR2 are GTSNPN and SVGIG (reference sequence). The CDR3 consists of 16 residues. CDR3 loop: CAWSTPGGLAGGEQYF. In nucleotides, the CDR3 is TGTGCCTGGAGTACACCAGGGGGACTAGCGGGAGGTGAGCAGTACTTC. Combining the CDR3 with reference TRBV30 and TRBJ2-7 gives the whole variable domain SQTIHQWPATLVQPVGSPLSLECTVEGTSNPNLYWYRQAAGRGLQLLFYSVGIGQISSEVPQNLSASRPQDRQFILSSKKLLLSDSGFYLCAWSTPGGLAGGEQYFGPGTRLTVT.

The CDR3 DNA reads TGTGCCAGCAGCGCAGCGGACAGGGGTACCGAGCAGTACTTC. It specifies CASSAADRGTEQYF. This chain uses TRBV9 with TRBJ2-7; 9 bases line up with TRBD1. V was clipped by 3 bases and J by 6 bases; unmatched bases: 7. This CDR3 spans 14 amino acids. Germline V CDR1 and CDR2: SGDLS, YYNGEE.

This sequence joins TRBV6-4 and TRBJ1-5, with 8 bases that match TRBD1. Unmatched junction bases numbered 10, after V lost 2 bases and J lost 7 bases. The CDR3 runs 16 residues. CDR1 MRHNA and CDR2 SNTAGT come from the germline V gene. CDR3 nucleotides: TGTGCCAGCAGTGACCCAGACAGGGGAAAGAGACAGCCCCAGCATTTT. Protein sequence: CASSDPDRGKRQPQHF.

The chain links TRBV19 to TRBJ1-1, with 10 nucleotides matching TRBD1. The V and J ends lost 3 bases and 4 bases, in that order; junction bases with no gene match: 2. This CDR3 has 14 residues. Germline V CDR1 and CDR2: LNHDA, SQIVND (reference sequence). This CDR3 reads CASSMGQGSTEAFF. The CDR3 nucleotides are TGTGCCAGTAGTATGGGACAGGGGAGCACTGAAGCTTTCTTT.

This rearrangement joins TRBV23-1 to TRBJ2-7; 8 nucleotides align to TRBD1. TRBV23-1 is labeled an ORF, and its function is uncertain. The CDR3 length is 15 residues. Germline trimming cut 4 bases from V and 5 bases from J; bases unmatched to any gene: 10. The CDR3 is CASSPTGTGGHEQYF. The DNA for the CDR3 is TGCGCCAGCAGTCCCACCGGGACAGGTGGCCACGAGCAGTACTTC.

CDR3 loop: CAITKQGATEAFF. Here the CDR3 DNA reads TGTGCCATCACCAAACAGGGGGCGACTGAAGCTTTCTTT. The chain combines TRBV10-3 with TRBJ1-1; 9 positions agree with TRBD1. CDR3 length: 13 amino acids. Germline trimming cut 7 bases from V and 5 bases from J; bases unmatched to any gene: 5. In germline, CDR1 is ENHRY, CDR2 SYGVKD.

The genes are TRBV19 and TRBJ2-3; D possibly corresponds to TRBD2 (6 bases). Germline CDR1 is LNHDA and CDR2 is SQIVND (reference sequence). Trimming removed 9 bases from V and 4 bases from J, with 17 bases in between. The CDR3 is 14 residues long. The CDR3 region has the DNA TGTGCCAGCACTCCCTACCCGGGAGCAGATACGCAGTATTTT. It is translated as CASTPYPGADTQYF. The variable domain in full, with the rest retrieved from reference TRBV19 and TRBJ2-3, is DGGITQSPKYLFRKEGQNVTLSCEQNLNHDAMYWYRQDPGQGLRLIYYSQIVNDFQKGDIAEGYSVSREKKESFPLTVTSAQKNPTAFYLCASTPYPGADTQYFGPGTRLTVL.

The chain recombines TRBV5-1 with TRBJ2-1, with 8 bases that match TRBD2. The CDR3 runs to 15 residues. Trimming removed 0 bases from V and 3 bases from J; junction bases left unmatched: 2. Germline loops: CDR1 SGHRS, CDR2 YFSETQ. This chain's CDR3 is CASSLGLAGYNEQFF. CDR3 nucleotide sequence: TGCGCCAGCAGCTTGGGTCTAGCGGGCTACAATGAGCAGTTCTTC.

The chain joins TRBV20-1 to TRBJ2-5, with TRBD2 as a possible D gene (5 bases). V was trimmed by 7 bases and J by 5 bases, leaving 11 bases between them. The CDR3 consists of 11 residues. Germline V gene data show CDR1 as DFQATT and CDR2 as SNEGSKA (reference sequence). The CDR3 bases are TGCAGTGGTGGACTCTCGGAGACCCAGTACTTC. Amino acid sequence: CSGGLSETQYF.

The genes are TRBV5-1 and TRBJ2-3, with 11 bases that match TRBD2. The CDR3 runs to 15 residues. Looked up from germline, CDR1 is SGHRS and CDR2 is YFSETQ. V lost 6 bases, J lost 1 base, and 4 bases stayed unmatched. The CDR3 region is CASIPGLAGTDTQYF. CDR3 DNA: TGCGCCAGCATCCCGGGACTAGCGGGCACAGATACGCAGTATTTT.

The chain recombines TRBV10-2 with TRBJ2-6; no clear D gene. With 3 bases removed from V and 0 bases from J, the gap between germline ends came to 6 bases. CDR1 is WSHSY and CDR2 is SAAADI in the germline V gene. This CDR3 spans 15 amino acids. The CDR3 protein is CASSEGVSGANVLTF. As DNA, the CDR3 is TGCGCCAGCAGTGAAGGAGTCTCTGGGGCCAACGTCCTGACTTTC.

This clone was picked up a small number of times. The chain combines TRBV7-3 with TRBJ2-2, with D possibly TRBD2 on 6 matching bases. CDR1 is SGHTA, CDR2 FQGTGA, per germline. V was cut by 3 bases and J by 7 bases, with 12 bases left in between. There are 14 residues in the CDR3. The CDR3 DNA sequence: TGTGCCAGCAGCTTGAACACGGAGGGCGGGGAGCTGTTTTTT. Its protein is CASSLNTEGGELFF.

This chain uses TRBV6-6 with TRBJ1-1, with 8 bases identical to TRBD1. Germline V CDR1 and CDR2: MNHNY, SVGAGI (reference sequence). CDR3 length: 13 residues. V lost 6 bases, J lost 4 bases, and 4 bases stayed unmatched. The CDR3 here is CASRIQGGTEAFF. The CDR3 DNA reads TGTGCCAGCAGGATACAGGGGGGCACTGAAGCTTTCTTT.

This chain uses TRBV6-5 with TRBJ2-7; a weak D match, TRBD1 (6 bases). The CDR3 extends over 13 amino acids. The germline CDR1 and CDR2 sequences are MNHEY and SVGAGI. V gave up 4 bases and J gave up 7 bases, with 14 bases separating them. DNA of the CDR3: TGTGCCAGCAGTTGGGGGCCCATGGGTGAGCAGTACTTC. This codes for CASSWGPMGEQYF.

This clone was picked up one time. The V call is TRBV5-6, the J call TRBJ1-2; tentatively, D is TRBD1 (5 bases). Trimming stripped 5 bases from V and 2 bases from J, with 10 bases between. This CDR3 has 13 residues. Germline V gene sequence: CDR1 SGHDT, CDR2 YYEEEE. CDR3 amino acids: CASSHDRNYGYTF. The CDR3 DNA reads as TGTGCCAGCAGTCACGACAGAAACTATGGCTACACCTTC. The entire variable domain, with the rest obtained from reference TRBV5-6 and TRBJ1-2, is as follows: DAGVTQSPTHLIKTRGQQVTLRCSPKSGHDTVSWYQQALGQGPQFIFQYYEEEERQRGNFPDRFSGHQFPNYSSELNVNALLLGDSALYLCASSHDRNYGYTFGSGTRLTVV.

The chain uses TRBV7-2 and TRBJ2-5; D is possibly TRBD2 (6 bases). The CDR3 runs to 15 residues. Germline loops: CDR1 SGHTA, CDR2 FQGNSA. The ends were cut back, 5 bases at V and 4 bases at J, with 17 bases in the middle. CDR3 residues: CASSARLVVGETQYF. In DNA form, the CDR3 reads TGTGCCAGCAGCGCACGACTAGTAGTGGGAGAGACCCAGTACTTC.

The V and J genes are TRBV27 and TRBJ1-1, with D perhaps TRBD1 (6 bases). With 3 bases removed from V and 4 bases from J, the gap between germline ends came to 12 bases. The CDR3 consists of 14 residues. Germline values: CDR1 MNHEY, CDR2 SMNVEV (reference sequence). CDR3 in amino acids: CASSLTGPATEAFF. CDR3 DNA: TGTGCCAGCAGTTTGACAGGCCCTGCCACTGAAGCTTTCTTT.

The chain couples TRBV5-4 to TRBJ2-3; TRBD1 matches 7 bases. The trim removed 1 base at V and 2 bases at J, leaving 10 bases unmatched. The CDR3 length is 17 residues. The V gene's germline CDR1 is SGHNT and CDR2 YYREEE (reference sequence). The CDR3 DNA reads TGTGCCAGCAGCTTGCTGCAGGGGGTTACTCACACAGATACGCAGTATTTT. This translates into CASSLLQGVTHTDTQYF.